This TCR beta chain was sequenced for a study of tumor and adjacent non-tumor tissue in lung cancer. Overall study context: Patients were aged roughly 30 to 76, 10 men and about five women, stage I to III.

This clonotype has at least ten counts. What it recognizes is unknown. The template was RNA from unsorted bulk tissue. The CDR3 has 19 residues. The germline gives CDR1 SEHNR, CDR2 FQNEAQ (reference sequence). Losses at the gene ends were 4 bases for V and 0 bases for J; bases not matched to a gene: 14. TCRbeta libraries were built with three rounds of nested PCR, modified from ARM-PCR. A single record per CDR3 protein comes from TCRdb applying MiXCR to the multiplex PCR reads. The sample gives about 120,000 distinct CDR3 sequences, 60% to 70% of which show up once; 9.5% to 15% is in the top ten. Notes on the study in general: Tumor tissue had significantly higher TCR diversity than normal lung. In normal lung, the top 100 clones were significantly more dominant than in tumor.

The chain uses TRBV7-9 and TRBJ2-5; TRBD1 matches at 10 bases. The TCR originated in a young man with non-small cell lung cancer. The sequencing sample was made of lung tumor tissue. The CDR3, as DNA: TGTGCCAGCAGCTCGCCCTCCGGGACAGGGGTCTGGTACCAAGAGACCCAGTACTTC. Translated, it gives CASSSPSGTGVWYQETQYF.